A single sample is the source of the 21 T cell receptor beta chains below, sequenced in a study of graft-versus-host responses after intestinal transplantation. Sequencing was performed with immunoSEQ multiplex PCR; in TCRdb, only in-frame clones are kept and a portion is missing. Of approximately 15,000 clones in the sample, approximately 89% were seen once. The sample here was bone marrow, taken just over 120 days after intestinal transplantation. The receptors shown here come from a human patient who received an intestinal transplant, so some T cells may come from the graft donor.

V gene TRBV9 combines with J gene TRBJ2-3; tentatively, D is TRBD1 (6 bases). V lost 0 bases and J lost 0, with 11 bases in between. The CDR3 runs 16 residues. Germline CDR1 reads SGDLS; CDR2 reads YYNGEE. For the CDR3, the DNA is TGTGCCAGCAGCGTAGGAGGGGGTATCAGCACAGATACGCAGTATTTT. This encodes CASSVGGGISTDTQYF.

V and J are TRBV6-4 and TRBJ2-5, with 8 bases lining up with TRBD2. After removal of 4 bases from V and 3 bases from J, the junction contained 4 bases not matched to a gene. This CDR3 is 14 amino acids long. The germline V gene encodes CDR1 MRHNA and CDR2 SNTAGT. In DNA, the CDR3 is TGTGCCAGCAGTGCTCGAGCGGGAGAAGAGACCCAGTACTTC. It is translated as CASSARAGEETQYF.

The genes are TRBV30 and TRBJ2-6; no clear D gene. The CDR3 extends over 13 amino acids. Germline V gene data show CDR1 as GTSNPN and CDR2 as SVGIG (reference sequence). Between the trimmed V and J ends, which lost 0 bases and 4 bases, there was a span of 4 bases. The CDR3 DNA follows: TGTGCCTGGAGTGTCGGGGGGGCCAACGTCCTGACTTTC. Protein sequence: CAWSVGGANVLTF.

V and J are TRBV30 and TRBJ2-7; tentative D call: TRBD2 (5 bases). The CDR3 is 11 amino acids. V was clipped by 3 bases and J by 7 bases, with 10 bases between them. Looked up from germline, CDR1 is GTSNPN and CDR2 is SVGIG (reference sequence). CDR3 coding DNA: TGTGCCTGGAGCCTAGCCGGGGAGCAGTACTTC. This sequence encodes CAWSLAGEQYF.

V is TRBV7-9 and J is TRBJ2-3; D possibly corresponds to TRBD1 (6 bases). The CDR3 has 16 amino acids. The V end was cut by 2 bases, the J end by 2 bases, with 14 bases between. In germline, CDR1 is SEHNR, CDR2 FQNEAQ (reference sequence). Written as DNA, the CDR3 is TGTGCCAGCAGCTTATCTTCAGGGGCCATCACAGATACGCAGTATTTT. Its translation: CASSLSSGAITDTQYF.

The rearrangement uses TRBV5-6 and TRBJ2-5; D remains unclear. This CDR3 is built from 14 residues. CDR1 is SGHDT and CDR2 is YYEEEE in the germline V gene. V lost 2 bases to trimming and J lost 5 bases, with 13 bases between them. As DNA, the CDR3 is TGTGCCAGCAGCTTAACCCCCCTCCCGGAGACCCAGTACTTC. It specifies CASSLTPLPETQYF.

The chain is built from TRBV12-5 and TRBJ2-2; 8 nucleotides align to TRBD2. J gave up 3 bases and V 0 bases, and 3 bases lay outside the gene matches. The germline V gene encodes CDR1 LGHNT and CDR2 FRNRAP. CDR3 length: 16 residues. This chain's CDR3 is CASGLVLAGDTGELFF. The CDR3 nucleotides are TGTGCTAGTGGTTTGGTCCTAGCGGGTGACACCGGGGAGCTGTTTTTT.

The V call is TRBV7-9, the J call TRBJ2-3; 8 bases are a match to TRBD2. This CDR3 contains 17 residues. Trimming at V came to 6 bases and at J to 0 bases, leaving 11 bases not matched to a gene. CDR1 is SEHNR and CDR2 is FQNEAQ in the germline V gene (reference sequence). The CDR3 DNA reads TGTGCCAGCAGTCCGGGGGAGCGGGAGTATAGCACAGATACGCAGTATTTT. Protein sequence: CASSPGEREYSTDTQYF.

The chain has TRBV5-1 and TRBJ1-3; D remains unclear. The CDR3 runs to 14 residues. V lost 1 base, J lost 2 bases, and 7 bases lay in between. In germline, CDR1 is SGHRS, CDR2 YFSETQ. This CDR3 reads CASSLSSTGNTIYF. DNA of the CDR3: TGCGCCAGCAGCTTGAGTTCGACTGGAAACACCATATATTTT.

The chain is built from TRBV4-3 and TRBJ1-5; D is undetermined. The V end lost 0 bases, the J end lost 3 bases, and 9 bases lay between the germline ends. The CDR3 is 15 amino acids. Germline V CDR1 and CDR2: LGHNA, YSLEER. Here the CDR3 DNA reads TGCGCCAGCAGCCAAGATCAGAGCTACAATCAGCCCCAGCATTTT. It specifies CASSQDQSYNQPQHF.

Only one count was recorded for this clone. This sequence joins TRBV4-1 and TRBJ1-2; D unclear. The CDR3 is 13 amino acids. V gave up 0 bases and J gave up 3 bases, with 5 bases separating them. The germline CDR1 and CDR2 sequences are MGHRA and YSYEKL. CDR3 in amino acids: CASSQDGDYGYTF. As DNA, the CDR3 is TGCGCCAGCAGCCAAGACGGGGACTATGGCTACACCTTC.

V gene TRBV4-1 combines with J gene TRBJ2-1; no clear D gene. The CDR3 has 13 amino acids. Deletions cut 0 bases from V and 7 bases from J, with 7 bases between. The germline V gene encodes CDR1 MGHRA and CDR2 YSYEKL. CDR3 bases: TGCGCCAGCAGCCAAGATCGGCTAAATGAGCAGTTCTTC. Translating gives CASSQDRLNEQFF.

The chain couples TRBV5-5 to TRBJ2-5; 10 nucleotides line up with TRBD2. The better agreement between TRBJ2-7 and the DNA end casts doubt on the J call. CDR1 and CDR2 (germline): SGHKS, YYEKEE (reference sequence). The CDR3 is 15 amino acids. CDR3 region: CASSLVAGGFYEQYF. DNA for the CDR3: TGTGCCAGCAGCTTAGTAGCGGGAGGTTTCTACGAGCAGTACTTC.

The chain joins TRBV27 to TRBJ2-5; 7 nucleotides align to TRBD2. Losses at the gene ends were 4 bases for V and 2 bases for J; bases not matched to a gene: 10. CDR1 is MNHEY and CDR2 is SMNVEV in the germline V gene (reference sequence). The CDR3 has 16 residues. The CDR3 DNA reads as TGTGCCAGCAGTTCCAGACTAGCCAGACAGCAAGAGACCCAGTACTTC. This sequence encodes CASSSRLARQQETQYF.

J is TRBJ2-7 and V is TRBV7-9; D assignment may be TRBD1 or TRBD2 (5 bases each). V lost 10 bases and J lost 1, with 14 bases in between. Germline V gene data show CDR1 as SEHNR and CDR2 as FQNEAQ (reference sequence). This CDR3 has 13 amino acids. The CDR3 DNA follows: TGTGCCACCGGGGCCAGGGAGTCCTACGAGCAGTACTTC. This codes for CATGARESYEQYF.

The chain uses TRBV7-9 and TRBJ1-1; D unclear. Trimming left V 1 base short and J 7 bases short, with 7 bases between. The CDR3 length is 12 residues. Germline values: CDR1 SEHNR, CDR2 FQNEAQ (reference sequence). Here the CDR3 reads CASSLDYSEAFF. CDR3 coding DNA: TGTGCCAGCAGCTTAGATTACAGTGAAGCTTTCTTT.

This sequence joins TRBV25-1 and TRBJ2-2; 7 nucleotides line up with TRBD2. Germline-derived CDR1 and CDR2 are MGHDK and SYGVNS. The length of the CDR3 is 17 residues. Unmatched junction bases numbered 11, after V lost 2 bases and J lost 5 bases. CDR3 DNA: TGTGCCAGCAGTGAAGGTTTGGGGGACTACGTAACCGGGGAGCTGTTTTTT. Translation: CASSEGLGDYVTGELFF. Filled out from reference TRBV25-1 and TRBJ2-2, the complete variable domain reads EADIYQTPRYLVIGTGKKITLECSQTMGHDKMYWYQQDPGMELHLIHYSYGVNSTEKGDLSSESTVSRIRTEHFPLTLESARPSHTSQYLCASSEGLGDYVTGELFFGEGSRLTVL.

The rearrangement links TRBV29-1 to TRBJ1-2; D gene ambiguous. Germline lookup yields CDR1 SQVTM and CDR2 ANQGSEA. Trimming took 3 bases from V and 7 from J, leaving 15 bases between them. This CDR3 is built from 13 residues. This chain's CDR3 is CSVDPPGGPGYTF. DNA for the CDR3: TGCAGCGTTGATCCCCCCGGAGGGCCTGGCTACACCTTC.

The CDR3: CASSYSPQNNEQFF. The CDR3 DNA is TGTGCCAGCAGTTACTCCCCCCAGAACAATGAGCAGTTCTTC. This chain links TRBV6-5 with TRBJ2-1, with D uncertain. V was shortened by 0 bases and J by 5 bases, with 8 bases between the two germline ends. Germline CDR1 is MNHEY and CDR2 is SVGAGI. The CDR3 is 14 amino acids.

The rearrangement links TRBV2 to TRBJ2-7; 7 positions match TRBD2. Germline V gene sequence: CDR1 SNHLY, CDR2 FYNNEI. The CDR3 length is 14 residues. The trim removed 8 bases at V and 3 bases at J, leaving 10 bases unmatched. The CDR3 is CASWGGRAVYEQYF. In nucleotides, the CDR3 is TGTGCCAGCTGGGGAGGGAGGGCCGTCTACGAGCAGTACTTC.

The genes are TRBV19 and TRBJ1-1; unclear D gene. The V gene lost 5 bases and the J gene lost 10 bases, with 17 bases spanning the gap. There are 13 residues in the CDR3. Germline CDR1 is LNHDA and CDR2 is SQIVND (reference sequence). The CDR3 nucleotides read TGTGCCAGTAGTCCCAGCCCGCAGGTTGGAGCTTTCTTT. It translates to CASSPSPQVGAFF. Supplemented by reference TRBV19 and TRBJ1-1, the full variable domain reads DGGITQSPKYLFRKEGQNVTLSCEQNLNHDAMYWYRQDPGQGLRLIYYSQIVNDFQKGDIAEGYSVSREKKESFPLTVTSAQKNPTAFYLCASSPSPQVGAFFGQGTRLTVV.